Listed below are T cell receptor beta chains from one sample, sequenced in a study of CD8 T cells in ankylosing spondylitis. TCRdb re-analysed the 5' RACE reads in MiXCR, keeping a single row per CDR3 protein. The table shows 250,000 to 300,000 distinct CDR3 sequences, with over 15% occurring only once. The sample consisted of blood, either unsorted or a sorted T cell fraction (not recorded which). The receptors here all came from a male donor with ankylosing spondylitis or in good health (not recorded which). Each CDR3 is given with its conserved first and last residue. A D gene is named only where the DNA matches it firmly. The listing skips clone size in some rows; elsewhere it reads once, few, many or a size class.

clone size: few; D gene: -; V gene: TRBV9; J gene: TRBJ2-2; CDR3 protein: CASSPTSFAGELFF; CDR3 DNA: TGTGCCAGCAGCCCTACTAGCTTCGCCGGGGAGCTGTTTTTT
clone size: -; D gene: -; V gene: TRBV28; J gene: TRBJ1-5; CDR3 protein: CASSTHSNQPQHF; CDR3 DNA: TGTGCCAGCAGTACCCATAGCAATCAGCCCCAGCATTTT
clone size: -; D gene: -; V gene: TRBV11-2; J gene: TRBJ2-1; CDR3 protein: CASSLEASLREQFF; CDR3 DNA: TGTGCCAGCAGCTTAGAAGCATCGCTCCGGGAGCAGTTCTTC
clone size: -; D gene: -; V gene: TRBV4-2; J gene: TRBJ2-2; CDR3 protein: CASSQEPGRPSNTGELFF; CDR3 DNA: TGTGCCAGCAGCCAAGAGCCGGGCCGACCTTCGAACACCGGGGAGCTGTTTTTT
clone size: -; D gene: TRBD1; V gene: TRBV11-1; J gene: TRBJ1-1; CDR3 protein: CASSLARTGTVMPEAFF; CDR3 DNA: TGTGCCAGCAGCTTAGCCCGAACCGGGACAGTTATGCCTGAAGCTTTCTTT
clone size: -; D gene: TRBD2; V gene: TRBV25-1; J gene: TRBJ2-1; CDR3 protein: CASSEAGVRYNEQFF; CDR3 DNA: TGTGCCAGCAGTGAAGCGGGAGTACGCTACAATGAGCAGTTCTTC
clone size: -; D gene: TRBD1; V gene: TRBV2; J gene: TRBJ1-2; CDR3 protein: CASKPQLSDRRNYGYTF; CDR3 DNA: TGTGCCAGCAAGCCCCAGCTCTCGGACAGGCGTAACTATGGCTACACCTTC
clone size: -; D gene: -; V gene: TRBV9; J gene: TRBJ1-3; CDR3 protein: CASSVATRMSGNTIYF; CDR3 DNA: TGTGCCAGCAGCGTAGCTACTCGTATGTCTGGAAACACCATATATTTT
clone size: -; D gene: -; V gene: TRBV6-2/TRBV6-3; J gene: TRBJ2-5; CDR3 protein: CASSPPVRQETQYF; CDR3 DNA: TGTGCCAGCAGCCCTCCCGTCCGTCAAGAGACCCAGTACTTC
clone size: few; D gene: TRBD2; V gene: TRBV5-1; J gene: TRBJ2-1; CDR3 protein: CASSLVPAGALKNEQFF; CDR3 DNA: TGCGCCAGCAGCTTGGTCCCAGCGGGGGCCCTAAAGAATGAGCAGTTCTTC
clone size: -; D gene: TRBD1; V gene: TRBV12-3/TRBV12-4; J gene: TRBJ1-4; CDR3 protein: CASSNNQGATNEKLFF; CDR3 DNA: TGTGCCAGCAGTAATAATCAGGGGGCAACTAATGAAAAACTGTTTTTT
clone size: -; D gene: TRBD2; V gene: TRBV11-2; J gene: TRBJ2-5; CDR3 protein: CASSLRVSGRAGQETQYF; CDR3 DNA: TGTGCCAGCAGCTTGAGAGTTTCCGGGAGGGCCGGGCAAGAGACCCAGTACTTC
clone size: -; D gene: TRBD1; V gene: TRBV7-3; J gene: TRBJ2-1; CDR3 protein: CASSITGTASYNEQFF; CDR3 DNA: TGTGCCAGCAGCATCACCGGGACAGCTAGCTACAATGAGCAGTTCTTC
clone size: -; D gene: TRBD1; V gene: TRBV5-1; J gene: TRBJ2-6; CDR3 protein: CATGTGRSGANVLTF; CDR3 DNA: TGCGCCACCGGGACAGGACGCTCTGGGGCCAACGTCCTGACTTTC
clone size: -; D gene: -; V gene: TRBV21-1; J gene: TRBJ1-2; CDR3 protein: CASTISCISPSWYYGYTF; CDR3 DNA: TGTGCCAGCACTATTTCTTGTATCAGCCCCTCCTGGTACTATGGCTACACCTTC
clone size: -; D gene: TRBD1; V gene: TRBV6-1; J gene: TRBJ1-2; CDR3 protein: CASTEHRGLNYGYTF; CDR3 DNA: TGTGCCAGCACCGAACACAGGGGATTAAACTATGGCTACACCTTC
clone size: -; D gene: -; V gene: TRBV12-3/TRBV12-4; J gene: TRBJ1-2; CDR3 protein: CASSPLGGQGRYGYTF; CDR3 DNA: TGTGCCAGCAGTCCTCTTGGGGGCCAGGGGAGATATGGCTACACCTTC
clone size: -; D gene: -; V gene: TRBV24-1; J gene: TRBJ2-2; CDR3 protein: CATSDLDRDTGELFF; CDR3 DNA: TGTGCCACCAGTGATTTGGACAGAGACACCGGGGAGCTGTTTTTT
clone size: -; D gene: TRBD2; V gene: TRBV11-2; J gene: TRBJ2-5; CDR3 protein: CASSSTTSGGTNNQETQYF; CDR3 DNA: TGTGCCAGCAGCTCCACGACTAGCGGGGGGACCAACAACCAAGAGACCCAGTACTTC
clone size: few; D gene: TRBD1; V gene: TRBV12-3/TRBV12-4; J gene: TRBJ1-5; CDR3 protein: CASRQGQENQPQHF; CDR3 DNA: TGTGCCAGCAGACAGGGACAGGAAAATCAGCCCCAGCATTTT
clone size: -; D gene: -; V gene: TRBV20-1; J gene: TRBJ2-3; CDR3 protein: CSVATRSTDTQYF; CDR3 DNA: TGCAGTGTTGCTACCCGAAGCACAGATACGCAGTATTTT
clone size: -; D gene: -; V gene: TRBV6-2/TRBV6-3; J gene: TRBJ2-3; CDR3 protein: CASSSPRGAYTDTQYF; CDR3 DNA: TGTGCCAGCAGCTCCCCCCGGGGGGCCTACACAGATACGCAGTATTTT
clone size: few; D gene: -; V gene: TRBV27; J gene: TRBJ2-4; CDR3 protein: CASGRRQDVAKNIQYF; CDR3 DNA: TGTGCCAGCGGAAGAAGACAGGATGTAGCCAAAAACATTCAGTACTTC
clone size: few; D gene: TRBD2; V gene: TRBV9; J gene: TRBJ2-2; CDR3 protein: CASSVAELAPGELFF; CDR3 DNA: TGTGCCAGCAGCGTAGCAGAACTAGCGCCCGGGGAGCTGTTTTTT
clone size: -; D gene: -; V gene: TRBV6-5; J gene: TRBJ2-1; CDR3 protein: CASSYRVAIPNEQFF; CDR3 DNA: TGTGCCAGCAGTTACAGGGTAGCCATCCCCAATGAGCAGTTCTTC
clone size: few; D gene: TRBD1; V gene: TRBV5-1; J gene: TRBJ1-1; CDR3 protein: CASSQTGTVNTEAFF; CDR3 DNA: TGCGCCAGCAGTCAAACCGGGACAGTCAACACTGAAGCTTTCTTT
clone size: -; D gene: -; V gene: TRBV6-1; J gene: TRBJ1-1; CDR3 protein: CASSPHGGGTEAFF; CDR3 DNA: TGTGCCAGCAGTCCCCACGGGGGGGGGACTGAAGCTTTCTTT
clone size: many; D gene: TRBD2; V gene: TRBV6-4; J gene: TRBJ2-3; CDR3 protein: CASRRGLASSTDTQYF; CDR3 DNA: TGTGCCAGCAGGAGGGGACTAGCGTCTAGCACAGATACGCAGTATTTT
clone size: -; D gene: -; V gene: TRBV7-9; J gene: TRBJ1-1; CDR3 protein: CASSSGLRAFF; CDR3 DNA: TGTGCCAGCAGCTCGGGGCTTAGGGCTTTCTTT
clone size: few; D gene: -; V gene: TRBV12-3/TRBV12-4; J gene: TRBJ1-3; CDR3 protein: CASSLDAGLGNTIYF; CDR3 DNA: TGTGCCAGCAGTTTAGATGCAGGGTTGGGAAACACCATATATTTT
clone size: -; D gene: TRBD1; V gene: TRBV3-1; J gene: TRBJ1-6; CDR3 protein: CASRTGANSPLHF; CDR3 DNA: TGTGCCAGCAGGACAGGGGCTAATTCACCCCTCCACTTT
clone size: -; D gene: -; V gene: TRBV7-9; J gene: TRBJ2-3; CDR3 protein: CASRGGGSGTQYF; CDR3 DNA: TGTGCCAGCAGGGGCGGAGGGAGCGGTACGCAGTATTTT
clone size: -; D gene: -; V gene: TRBV20-1; J gene: TRBJ1-5; CDR3 protein: CSARGQSPNSNQPQHF; CDR3 DNA: TGCAGTGCTAGAGGACAGTCACCCAATAGCAATCAGCCCCAGCATTTT
clone size: few; D gene: -; V gene: TRBV10-3; J gene: TRBJ1-2; CDR3 protein: CAISESGGGYGYTF; CDR3 DNA: TGTGCCATCAGTGAGTCCGGGGGAGGCTATGGCTACACCTTC
clone size: -; D gene: TRBD1; V gene: TRBV10-3; J gene: TRBJ1-5; CDR3 protein: CAISEGTGISLYSNQPQHF; CDR3 DNA: TGTGCCATCAGTGAAGGGACAGGGATATCCCTATATAGCAATCAGCCCCAGCATTTT